These T cell receptor beta chains were read from a single sample in a study of cytomegalovirus exposure and HLA in healthy donors. Libraries were prepared by immunoSEQ multiplex PCR; TCRdb keeps only in-frame clonotypes and omits some of them. The sample contains over 100,000 clones, over 70% of which appear only once. Sequences were obtained from PBMCs. These receptors originate from a woman between 40 and 50 years old in good health and CMV-seronegative. Both conserved end residues are part of each CDR3. The D gene is left open where the match is weak. Clone size appears in some rows only: once, few, many, or a class for an expanded clone.

clone_size,j_call,v_call,d_call,cdr3_nt,cdr3_aa
-,TRBJ1-3,TRBV11-2,-,TGTGCCAGCAGCTTAGATCGGGGGACGGGAGGAAACACCATATATTTT,CASSLDRGTGGNTIYF
-,TRBJ1-6,TRBV11-1,TRBD1,TGTGCCAGCAGCTTAAATGGACAGGGAAGAGGGAATTCACCCCTCCACTTT,CASSLNGQGRGNSPLHF
-,TRBJ2-1,TRBV27,TRBD1,TGTGCCAGCAGTAGGGACAGGGAATCCTACAATGAGCAGTTCTTC,CASSRDRESYNEQFF
-,TRBJ2-1,TRBV5-6,-,TGTGCCAGCAGCCCCGTGGGGGGATTCGGAAATGAGCAGTTCTTC,CASSPVGGFGNEQFF
-,TRBJ1-2,TRBV27,-,TGTGCCAGCAGTTTATCCGGGGCGAGGGGAGGTGGCTACACCTTC,CASSLSGARGGGYTF
few,TRBJ2-7,TRBV13,-,TGTGCCAGCAGCTTAGAAGGCAGGTCCTACGAGCAGTACTTC,CASSLEGRSYEQYF
-,TRBJ1-1,TRBV9,-,TGTGCCAGCAGCGTTACAGGGTCGTCAACTGAAGCTTTCTTT,CASSVTGSSTEAFF
-,TRBJ2-5,TRBV7-7,TRBD2,TGTGCTAGCAGCTCGGGACTAGCGGGATCCCAGTACTTC,CASSSGLAGSQYF
once,TRBJ1-1,TRBV6-4,-,TGTGCCAGCAGTGCACAGCAGAACACTGAAGCTTTCTTT,CASSAQQNTEAFF
once,TRBJ1-6,TRBV7-3,TRBD1,TGTGCCAGCAGCATTGACAGGGGCTCGGGGTCACCCCTCCACTTT,CASSIDRGSGSPLHF
few,TRBJ1-6,TRBV6-5,-,TGTGCCAGCAGGGCGGGCTCCTATAATTCACCCCTCCACTTT,CASRAGSYNSPLHF
-,TRBJ1-5,TRBV30,-,TGTGCCTGGAGTCAAGGGACCGCGGGACAGCCCCAGCATTTT,CAWSQGTAGQPQHF
once,TRBJ2-3,TRBV27,-,TGTGCCAGCAGTTTATCCTCGTTCTCCACAGATACGCAGTATTTT,CASSLSSFSTDTQYF
once,TRBJ1-2,TRBV25-1,TRBD1,TGTGCCAGCACCCAGGACAGGGCCCATGGCTACACCTTC,CASTQDRAHGYTF
-,TRBJ1-1,TRBV29-1,-,TGCAGCGCCCAAACAGGAGACACTGAAGCTTTCTTT,CSAQTGDTEAFF
-,TRBJ1-2,TRBV18,TRBD1,TGTGCCAGCTCACCCCGGGACAGTGGCTACACCTTC,CASSPRDSGYTF
-,TRBJ2-5,TRBV4-1,TRBD1,TGCGCCAGCAGCCAGACAGGGGGCTGGGGGGAGACCCAGTACTTC,CASSQTGGWGETQYF
-,TRBJ1-5,TRBV6-1,TRBD1,TGTGCCAGCAGTGAACAAAGGGGGCCAAGTCAGCCCCAGCATTTT,CASSEQRGPSQPQHF